The 11 T cell receptor beta chains below were found in one sample sequenced in a study of blood T cell repertoires in COVID-19. Some clones are missing from TCRdb's copy, which holds only in-frame ones; the method was immunoSEQ multiplex PCR. The table has 150,000 to 200,000 clones, 75% to 85% seen once. The sequencing sample was made of PBMCs or T cells enriched from blood (not recorded which). The receptors were gathered from a woman aged 45-60 years with acute COVID-19.

The chain employs TRBV5-4 and TRBJ1-1; D call uncertain. The CDR3 covers 15 residues. Germline CDR1 SGHNT, CDR2 YYREEE (reference sequence). V lost 4 bases and J 1 base, leaving 14 bases between the germline ends. CDR3 sequence reads: CASSPHSNSNTEAFF. CDR3 nucleotides: TGTGCCAGCAGCCCTCACTCGAACTCGAACACTGAAGCTTTCTTT. Drawing the rest from reference TRBV5-4 and TRBJ1-1, the complete variable domain is ETGVTQSPTHLIKTRGQQVTLRCSSQSGHNTVSWYQQALGQGPQFIFQYYREEENGRGNFPPRFSGLQFPNYSSELNVNALELDDSALYLCASSPHSNSNTEAFFGQGTRLTVV.

The chain carries TRBV7-9 and TRBJ1-5, with D hard to call. The CDR3 spans 15 residues. V was cut by 0 bases and J by 0 bases, with 6 bases left in between. Germline-derived CDR1 and CDR2 are SEHNR and FQNEAQ (reference sequence). The CDR3 DNA follows: TGTGCCAGCAGCTTAGCAGCATCTAGCAATCAGCCCCAGCATTTT. Translation gives CASSLAASSNQPQHF.

By share of the sample, this clone is medium-sized (0.01 to 0.1%). This chain connects TRBV2 to TRBJ1-2; 9 bases align to TRBD1. V was pared by 6 bases and J by 2 bases, with 4 bases of the junction left unmatched. CDR3 length: 14 residues. Germline values: CDR1 SNHLY, CDR2 FYNNEI. CDR3 DNA sequence: TGTGCCAGCAGCCTACAGGGGGCGAACTATGGCTACACCTTC. Residues: CASSLQGANYGYTF.

This clone was seen only a few times. The chain joins TRBV6-5 to TRBJ1-6, with D possibly matching TRBD1 (5 bases). V was shortened by 7 bases and J by 10 bases, with 17 bases between the two germline ends. The CDR3 consists of 14 residues. CDR1 is MNHEY, CDR2 SVGAGI, per germline. CDR3 DNA sequence: TGTGCCAGCACCTTGGGCCGGGGGAACTCACCCCTCCACTTT. Protein product: CASTLGRGNSPLHF.

This clone was observed a single time. J is TRBJ1-1 and V is TRBV30; D is unclear. V gave up 2 bases and J gave up 1 base, with 8 bases separating them. CDR1 GTSNPN and CDR2 SVGIG come from the germline V gene (reference sequence). CDR3 length: 13 residues. CDR3 DNA: TGTGCCTGGAGTATGACGGGGAACACTGAAGCTTTCTTT. Translating gives CAWSMTGNTEAFF.

This clone was counted between two and nine times. The CDR3 sequence is CASSQVFSGNTGELFF. Here the CDR3 DNA reads TGTGCCAGCAGCCAAGTATTTAGCGGGAACACCGGGGAGCTGTTTTTT. The rearrangement links TRBV3-1 (or the pseudogene TRBV3-2) to TRBJ2-2; a possible D gene is TRBD2 (6 bases). Looked up from germline, CDR1 is LGHDT and CDR2 is YNNKEL (reference sequence). Trimming removed 1 base at V and 1 base at J, with 10 bases between. This CDR3 spans 16 amino acids.

For this clone: At one of its ends the junction is not consistent with the germline gene, which may arise from a read error. The sample contains more than one DNA sequence encoding this CDR3. V and J are TRBV7-2 and TRBJ2-2; either TRBD1 or TRBD2 may supply D (5 bases each). Germline V gene data show CDR1 as SGHTA and CDR2 as FQGNSA. The CDR3 runs to 15 residues. This CDR3 reads CASSLASGYTGELFF. DNA for the CDR3: TGTGCCAGTAGCTTAGCGTCAGGGTACACCGGGGAGCTGTTTTTT.

This clone occurred a few times. The J gene is TRBJ1-5, the V gene TRBV27; D unclear. This CDR3 contains 13 residues. Germline CDR1 MNHEY, CDR2 SMNVEV (reference sequence). The V end lost 3 bases, the J end lost 3 bases, and 6 bases lay between the germline ends. For the CDR3, the DNA is TGTGCCAGCAGTTTGTCCTTCAATCAGCCCCAGCATTTT. This sequence encodes CASSLSFNQPQHF.

The rearrangement joins TRBV29-1 to TRBJ2-3; TRBD1 matches 7 bases. This CDR3 has 13 residues. Germline-derived CDR1 and CDR2 are SQVTM and ANQGSEA. J lost 0 bases, V lost 7 bases, and 4 bases had no gene match. CDR3: CSATDRSTDTQYF. The CDR3 DNA reads TGCAGCGCAACGGACAGGAGCACAGATACGCAGTATTTT.

The rearrangement links TRBV7-6 to TRBJ2-1; tentative D call: TRBD2 (6 bases). Per germline, CDR1 SGHVS and CDR2 FNYEAQ. The V end was cut by 5 bases, the J end by 12 bases, with 17 bases between. The CDR3 spans 13 residues. CDR3: CASSPAPGTGQFF. In nucleotides, the CDR3 is TGTGCCAGCAGCCCCGCCCCAGGGACTGGGCAGTTCTTC.

The chain's CDR3 is CASSPTGGSTYEAFF. The CDR3 coding sequence is TGTGCCAGTAGTCCGACAGGGGGGTCAACTTACGAAGCTTTCTTT. The gene calls are TRBV19 and TRBJ1-1; the match to TRBD1 covers 9 bases. This CDR3 is built from 15 residues. Germline V gene data show CDR1 as LNHDA and CDR2 as SQIVND (reference sequence). After removal of 5 bases from V and 8 bases from J, the junction contained 12 bases not matched to a gene.